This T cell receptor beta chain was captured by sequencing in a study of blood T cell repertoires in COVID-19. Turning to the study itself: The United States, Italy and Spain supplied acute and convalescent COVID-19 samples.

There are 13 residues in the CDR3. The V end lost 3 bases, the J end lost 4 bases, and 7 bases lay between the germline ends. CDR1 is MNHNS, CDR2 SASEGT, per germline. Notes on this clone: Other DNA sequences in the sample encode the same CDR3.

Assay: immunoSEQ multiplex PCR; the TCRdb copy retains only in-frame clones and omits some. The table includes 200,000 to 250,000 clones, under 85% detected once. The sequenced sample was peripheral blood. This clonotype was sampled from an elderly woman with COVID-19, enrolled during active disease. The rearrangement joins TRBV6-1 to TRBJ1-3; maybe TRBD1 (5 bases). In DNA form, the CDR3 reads TGTGCCAGCAGTGACAGGGCCGGAAACACCATATATTTT. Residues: CASSDRAGNTIYF.